These 21 T cell receptor beta chains came from one sample sequenced in a study of blood T cell repertoires in COVID-19. Some clones are missing from TCRdb's copy, which holds only in-frame ones; the method was immunoSEQ multiplex PCR. The sample holds 250,000 to 300,000 clones, 85% to 90% seen once. The sequenced sample was peripheral blood. These receptors were taken from a man aged 18 to 29 with active or convalescent COVID-19.

The genes are TRBV3-1 (or the pseudogene TRBV3-2) and TRBJ1-6, with D possibly matching TRBD1 (6 bases). Germline V gene data show CDR1 as LGHDT and CDR2 as YNNKEL (reference sequence). V was pared by 0 bases and J by 14 bases, with 14 bases between. This CDR3 is 14 amino acids long. CDR3 DNA sequence: TGTGCCAGCAGCCAAGAAGGGACACTCCAAACCCTCCACTTT. It translates to CASSQEGTLQTLHF.

In this sample, this clone turned up a few times. The chain links TRBV30 to TRBJ1-5; the D gene is possibly TRBD1 (6 bases). Germline loops: CDR1 GTSNPN, CDR2 SVGIG (reference sequence). Trimming took off 2 bases at V and 4 bases at J, with 15 bases between the two ends. The CDR3 has 15 amino acids. This chain's CDR3 is CAWSTGQTANQPQHF. The CDR3 region has the DNA TGTGCCTGGAGTACCGGACAGACCGCGAATCAGCCCCAGCATTTT.

As concerns this clone: Within the sample, other DNA sequences also encode this same CDR3. The gene calls are TRBV9 and TRBJ1-1; 10 bases fit TRBD1. Germline-derived CDR1 and CDR2 are SGDLS and YYNGEE. The CDR3 runs 14 residues. Germline trimming cut 2 bases from V and 2 bases from J; bases unmatched to any gene: 0. The CDR3 region has the DNA TGTGCCAGCAGCGTGACAGGGGGCAACACTGAAGCTTTCTTT. This sequence encodes CASSVTGGNTEAFF.

CDR3: CASSVGLAGAFEQFF. The CDR3 DNA is TGTGCCAGCAGCGTAGGACTAGCGGGAGCCTTTGAGCAGTTCTTC. J is TRBJ2-1 and V is TRBV9, with 12 bases lining up with TRBD2. Germline V gene data show CDR1 as SGDLS and CDR2 as YYNGEE. V lost 0 bases, J lost 9 bases, and 4 bases stayed unmatched. CDR3 length: 15 residues.

The J gene is TRBJ1-6, the V gene TRBV2; the D is unclear. This CDR3 contains 15 residues. In germline, CDR1 is SNHLY, CDR2 FYNNEI. V lost 5 bases and J 10 bases, leaving 18 bases between the germline ends. CDR3 coding DNA: TGTGCCAGCAGTTTCAACAGACCTCGGCGATCACCCCTCCACTTT. Its translation is CASSFNRPRRSPLHF.

In DNA, the CDR3 is TGTGCCAGCAGCCTTGGGGGACTAGGCGAGCAGTTCTTC. Translated, it gives CASSLGGLGEQFF. The V gene is TRBV5-5, the J gene TRBJ2-1; 8 bases line up with TRBD2. V shed 4 bases, J shed 10 bases, and the junction held 7 bases outside the gene matches. Germline V lookup: CDR1 SGHKS, CDR2 YYEKEE (reference sequence). CDR3 length: 13 amino acids.

The chain is built from TRBV27 and TRBJ1-1; a possible D gene is TRBD1 (5 bases). The CDR3 extends over 18 amino acids. Trimming removed 6 bases from V and 4 bases from J, with 27 bases in between. From germline, CDR1 is MNHEY and CDR2 SMNVEV (reference sequence). The CDR3 DNA follows: TGTGCCAGCAGCCACCCCAGGGCTGGTCTATTCCAAATCACTGAAGCTTTCTTT. Translation gives CASSHPRAGLFQITEAFF.

The chain employs TRBV9 and TRBJ1-1; 10 positions match TRBD1. There are 16 residues in the CDR3. From germline, CDR1 is SGDLS and CDR2 YYNGEE. V gave up 2 bases and J gave up 0 bases; unmatched junction bases: 4. For the CDR3, the DNA is TGTGCCAGCAGCGTCGCCGGGACAGGGGTGAACACTGAAGCTTTCTTT. Its translation is CASSVAGTGVNTEAFF.

On this clone: This CDR3 is also generated by other DNA sequences in the sample. V usage is TRBV7-2 and J usage is TRBJ1-4; 7 bases map to TRBD1. Trimming cost V 0 bases and J 4 bases; bases outside gene matches: 2. The CDR3 totals 15 residues. CDR1 is SGHTA, CDR2 FQGNSA, per germline. The CDR3 here is CASSLAGQLNEKLFF. DNA for the CDR3: TGTGCCAGCAGCTTAGCGGGACAGCTTAATGAAAAACTGTTTTTT.

V usage is TRBV7-8 and J usage is TRBJ2-7; D unclear. V was trimmed by 3 bases and J by 6 bases, leaving 9 bases between them. Looked up from germline, CDR1 is SGHVS and CDR2 is FQNEAQ. This CDR3 region has 12 residues. The CDR3 reads CASSFDFGEQYF. The CDR3 nucleotides are TGTGCCAGCAGCTTCGACTTCGGCGAGCAGTACTTC.

The chain joins TRBV30 to TRBJ2-1; 13 positions agree with TRBD2. The germline V gene encodes CDR1 GTSNPN and CDR2 SVGIG (reference sequence). Trimming cost V 0 bases and J 8 bases; bases outside gene matches: 10. This CDR3 has 17 amino acids. CDR3 nucleotides: TGTGCCTGGAGTGTAGTTGGACTAGCGGGAGCGATGGATGAGCAGTTCTTC. Translated, it gives CAWSVVGLAGAMDEQFF.

The chain joins TRBV27 to TRBJ2-7; D may be TRBD1 (6 bases). The CDR3 sequence is 15 residues long. Germline V gene sequence: CDR1 MNHEY, CDR2 SMNVEV (reference sequence). Trimming pared 5 bases from V and 5 bases from J, leaving 19 bases between. This chain's CDR3 is CASSPTATGRHEQYF. The CDR3 coding sequence is TGTGCCAGCAGTCCAACAGCAACAGGGAGACACGAGCAGTACTTC.

V is TRBV27 and J is TRBJ2-1, with D maybe TRBD1 (5 bases). V was cut by 3 bases and J by 2 bases, with 14 bases left in between. The CDR3 covers 16 residues. CDR1 is MNHEY and CDR2 is SMNVEV in the germline V gene (reference sequence). For the CDR3, the DNA is TGTGCCAGCAGTTTCCACGCGACAGTACCCTACAATGAGCAGTTCTTC. It is translated as CASSFHATVPYNEQFF.

The chain has TRBV13 and TRBJ1-4, with a weak D call TRBD1 (6 bases). Germline assignment: CDR1 PRHDT and CDR2 FYEKMQ (reference sequence). V lost 5 bases and J 1 base, leaving 11 bases between the germline ends. The CDR3 sequence is 15 residues long. CDR3 DNA: TGTGCCAGCAGCCAACAGGGAGTAACTAATGAAAAACTGTTTTTT. It yields the protein CASSQQGVTNEKLFF.

The chain links TRBV28 to TRBJ2-1; a possible D gene is TRBD1 (6 bases). This CDR3 has 15 residues. Trimming pared 2 bases from V and 6 bases from J, leaving 14 bases between. Germline-derived CDR1 and CDR2 are MDHEN and SYDVKM. In nucleotides, the CDR3 is TGTGCCAGCAGTTTACCCTCCGCAGGGGTCAATGAGCAGTTCTTC. Translating it yields CASSLPSAGVNEQFF.

This chain uses TRBV5-6 with TRBJ2-3; 7 bases align to TRBD1. Unmatched junction bases numbered 9, after V lost 4 bases and J lost 4 bases. From germline, CDR1 is SGHDT and CDR2 YYEEEE. The CDR3 contains 15 residues. CDR3 sequence reads: CASSPDRTRADTQYF. The CDR3 DNA follows: TGTGCCAGCAGCCCGGACAGGACACGGGCAGATACGCAGTATTTT.

This clone was counted once. The V and J genes are TRBV6-5 and TRBJ2-3; D remains ambiguous. This CDR3 is built from 14 residues. With 5 bases removed from V and 0 bases from J, the gap between germline ends came to 9 bases. The germline gives CDR1 MNHEY, CDR2 SVGAGI. The DNA of the CDR3 is TGTGCCAGCAGTCAACTGACTAGCACAGATACGCAGTATTTT. Protein product: CASSQLTSTDTQYF.

V gene TRBV21-1 combines with J gene TRBJ1-4. TRBV21-1 is described as a pseudogene. The CDR3 totals 16 residues. CDR3 region: CASSTDEGRRNEKLFF. The CDR3 DNA follows: TGTGCCAGCAGCACCGATGAGGGCCGTCGTAATGAAAAACTGTTTTTT.

This clone was observed a few times. The chain is built from TRBV19 and TRBJ2-7, with 10 bases identical to TRBD2. The CDR3 loop spans 14 amino acids. Trimming cost V 3 bases and J 2 bases; bases outside gene matches: 1. The germline V gene encodes CDR1 LNHDA and CDR2 SQIVND (reference sequence). CDR3 loop: CASSMTSGPYEQYF. The CDR3 coding sequence is TGTGCCAGTAGTATGACTAGCGGGCCCTACGAGCAGTACTTC.

The chain uses TRBV28 and TRBJ1-1; 8 nucleotides align to TRBD1. This CDR3 region has 14 residues. V was clipped by 4 bases and J by 4 bases; unmatched bases: 5. In germline, CDR1 is MDHEN, CDR2 SYDVKM. CDR3 sequence reads: CASSYPGTGTEAFF. The CDR3 nucleotides read TGTGCCAGCAGTTACCCAGGGACAGGCACTGAAGCTTTCTTT.

The chain combines TRBV7-8 with TRBJ1-1; 8 bases align to TRBD1. This CDR3 is 14 amino acids long. V was clipped by 6 bases and J by 6 bases; unmatched bases: 9. Per germline, CDR1 SGHVS and CDR2 FQNEAQ. This CDR3 reads CASRRTGSFAEAFF. Written as DNA, the CDR3 is TGTGCCAGCAGACGGACAGGGAGTTTTGCTGAAGCTTTCTTT.